The 20 T cell receptor beta chains in this list originate from one sample, sequenced in a study of blood T cell repertoires in COVID-19. The table came from immunoSEQ multiplex PCR; TCRdb's copy has only in-frame clones and leaves some out. The sample includes 200,000 to 300,000 clones, roughly 83% of them seen just once. The sequencing sample was made of peripheral blood. These receptors all stem from a woman of 80 years or more with acute or convalescent COVID-19.

V is TRBV28 and J is TRBJ1-1; the match to TRBD1 covers 9 bases. The V gene end was trimmed by 3 bases and the J gene end by 7 bases; junction bases not matched to a gene: 6. The CDR3 spans 14 residues. Germline values: CDR1 MDHEN, CDR2 SYDVKM. The CDR3 region is CASSLDRGWGEAFF. In DNA, the CDR3 is TGTGCCAGCAGTTTGGACAGGGGTTGGGGTGAAGCTTTCTTT. The variable domain in full, completed from reference TRBV28 and TRBJ1-1, reads DVKVTQSSRYLVKRTGEKVFLECVQDMDHENMFWYRQDPGLGLRLIYFSYDVKMKEKGDIPEGYSVSREKKERFSLILESASTNQTSMYLCASSLDRGWGEAFFGQGTRLTVV.

This clone turned up a few times. The chain couples TRBV14 to TRBJ1-1; tentative D call: TRBD1 (6 bases). The CDR3 is 15 amino acids. V lost 4 bases to trimming and J lost 1 base, with 13 bases between them. From germline, CDR1 is SGHDN and CDR2 FVKESK. CDR3 amino acids: CASSPQTGWNTEAFF. The CDR3 bases are TGTGCCAGCAGCCCTCAGACAGGCTGGAACACTGAAGCTTTCTTT.

The V call is TRBV6-5, the J call TRBJ1-6; the D gene is possibly TRBD1 (5 bases). There are 15 residues in the CDR3. V lost 2 bases to trimming and J lost 10 bases, with 15 bases between them. Per the germline V gene, CDR1 is MNHEY and CDR2 is SVGAGI. The CDR3 reads CASSYDRGSNSPLHF. CDR3 DNA sequence: TGTGCCAGCAGTTACGATCGGGGGTCTAACTCACCCCTCCACTTT.

The chain combines TRBV7-9 with TRBJ1-6; D gene uncertain. The CDR3 has 14 amino acids. Germline lookup yields CDR1 SEHNR and CDR2 FQNEAQ (reference sequence). Trimming removed 1 base at V and 10 bases at J, with 11 bases between. CDR3 bases: TGTGCCAGCAGCTTAGAGGGAGGGTTGTCACCCCTCCACTTT. This translates into CASSLEGGLSPLHF.

The rearrangement links TRBV3-1 (or the pseudogene TRBV3-2) to TRBJ2-3; 10 nucleotides line up with TRBD2. This CDR3 has 16 amino acids. Germline CDR1 LGHDT, CDR2 YNNKEL (reference sequence). The junction had 4 bases not matched to a gene; V was cut back by 2 bases and J by 2 bases. The CDR3 loop is CASSQRTSGFTDTQYF. In DNA form, the CDR3 reads TGTGCCAGCAGCCAAAGGACTAGCGGCTTCACAGATACGCAGTATTTT.

This rearrangement joins TRBV5-4 to TRBJ2-1; 7 nucleotides match TRBD2. V was clipped by 0 bases and J by 6 bases; unmatched bases: 3. The germline CDR1 and CDR2 sequences are SGHNT and YYREEE (reference sequence). CDR3 length: 14 residues. Here the CDR3 DNA reads TGTGCCAGCAGCTTGGGACTAGCAGCCAATGAGCAGTTCTTC. Translated: CASSLGLAANEQFF.

The chain has TRBV7-8 and TRBJ2-7; the D is unclear. Looked up from germline, CDR1 is SGHVS and CDR2 is FQNEAQ. This CDR3 is built from 16 residues. The germline V and J ends were trimmed by 4 bases and 5 bases, with 21 bases remaining between them. The CDR3 sequence: CASSSTREPLVNEQYF. DNA for the CDR3: TGTGCCAGCAGCTCAACCCGAGAGCCCCTGGTAAACGAGCAGTACTTC.

The rearrangement links TRBV11-3 to TRBJ2-5, with 15 bases that match TRBD2. CDR3 length: 17 amino acids. Germline CDR1 reads SGHNT; CDR2 reads YENEEA. Trimming cost V 3 bases and J 1 base; bases outside gene matches: 3. The CDR3 here is CASSLGLAGGRQETQYF. In DNA form, the CDR3 reads TGTGCCAGCAGCTTGGGACTAGCGGGGGGCCGCCAAGAGACCCAGTACTTC.

The chain recombines TRBV5-1 with TRBJ2-1, with TRBD2 identical over 11 bases. The germline CDR1 and CDR2 sequences are SGHRS and YFSETQ. The CDR3 is made up of 15 amino acids. With V trimmed by 4 bases and J by 4 bases, 4 bases remained unmatched. The CDR3 DNA reads as TGCGCCAGCAGCGTGGGGACTAGCGGATACAATGAGCAGTTCTTC. Amino acids: CASSVGTSGYNEQFF.

The chain links TRBV10-3 to TRBJ2-7; 10 positions match TRBD1. This CDR3 comprises 14 residues. The V and J ends lost 3 bases and 2 bases, in that order; junction bases with no gene match: 1. Germline CDR1 ENHRY, CDR2 SYGVKD. CDR3 residues: CAISDGTGAYEQYF. DNA of the CDR3: TGTGCCATCAGTGATGGGACAGGGGCCTACGAGCAGTACTTC.

The rearrangement joins TRBV2 to TRBJ2-1; 9 bases map to TRBD1. The junction had 4 bases not matched to a gene; V was cut back by 6 bases and J by 4 bases. Germline CDR1 and CDR2: SNHLY and FYNNEI. The CDR3 runs 14 residues. In nucleotides, the CDR3 is TGTGCCAGCAGACCCGGGACAGGGTACAATGAGCAGTTCTTC. It is translated as CASRPGTGYNEQFF.

This clone was seen many times. CDR3 in amino acids: CASTGGTYSSYNEQFF. In nucleotides, the CDR3 is TGTGCCAGCACCGGGGGAACTTATAGCTCCTACAATGAGCAGTTCTTC. The chain combines TRBV9 with TRBJ2-1; D is perhaps TRBD2 (6 bases). Deletions cut 6 bases from V and 0 bases from J, with 16 bases between. The CDR3 is made up of 16 amino acids. The germline gives CDR1 SGDLS, CDR2 YYNGEE.

This chain uses TRBV9 with TRBJ1-1, with D perhaps matching TRBD1 (6 bases). V was trimmed by 0 bases and J by 1 base, leaving 16 bases between them. Germline V gene lookup returns CDR1 SGDLS and CDR2 YYNGEE. The CDR3 has 17 amino acids. The CDR3 sequence is CASSVGPLGGANTEAFF. In DNA, the CDR3 is TGTGCCAGCAGCGTAGGTCCTCTAGGGGGAGCGAACACTGAAGCTTTCTTT. Looking up the rest from reference TRBV9 and TRBJ1-1 gives the full variable domain: DSGVTQTPKHLITATGQRVTLRCSPRSGDLSVYWYQQSLDQGLQFLIQYYNGEERAKGNILERFSAQQFPDLHSELNLSSLELGDSALYFCASSVGPLGGANTEAFFGQGTRLTVV.

This chain uses TRBV11-2 with TRBJ2-6; TRBD2 is a possible D gene (5 bases). The length of the CDR3 is 14 residues. In germline, CDR1 is SGHAT, CDR2 FQNNGV. The ends were cut back, 8 bases at V and 1 base at J, with 9 bases in the middle. The CDR3 nucleotides are TGTGCCAGCGCCCCGGGGTCTGGGGCCAACGTCCTGACTTTC. Protein sequence: CASAPGSGANVLTF.

The chain is built from TRBV2 and TRBJ2-7; TRBD1 is a possible D gene (6 bases). Germline CDR1 SNHLY, CDR2 FYNNEI. V lost 3 bases to trimming and J lost 0 bases, with 18 bases between them. This CDR3 has 17 residues. The CDR3 nucleotides read TGTGCCAGCAGTGAGATACGCCGGGACACGAGCTCCTACGAGCAGTACTTC. This codes for CASSEIRRDTSSYEQYF.

V and J are TRBV5-5 and TRBJ2-2; 8 positions match TRBD1. The V gene end was trimmed by 4 bases and the J gene end by 8 bases; junction bases not matched to a gene: 7. Germline-derived CDR1 and CDR2 are SGHKS and YYEKEE (reference sequence). This CDR3 has 14 amino acids. The DNA of the CDR3 is TGTGCCAGCAGCCGGGGACAGGTGGCAGGGGAGCTGTTTTTT. Translated, it gives CASSRGQVAGELFF.

The CDR3 loop is CASSQSQGSYGYTF. DNA for the CDR3: TGCGCCAGCAGTCAATCTCAGGGGAGCTATGGCTACACCTTC. The chain has TRBV23-1 and TRBJ1-2, with D perhaps TRBD1 (6 bases). TRBV23-1 is treated as an ORF (open reading frame) with a function not yet certain. Trimming removed 0 bases from V and 4 bases from J, with 9 bases in between. This CDR3 contains 14 residues.

The chain uses TRBV19 and TRBJ2-2; possibly TRBD1 for D (6 bases). The ends were cut back, 5 bases at V and 8 bases at J, with 12 bases in the middle. The CDR3 runs to 13 residues. From germline, CDR1 is LNHDA and CDR2 SQIVND (reference sequence). In DNA, the CDR3 is TGTGCCAGTAGTCGAACAGGGCAGGGGGAGCTGTTTTTT. Encoded protein: CASSRTGQGELFF.

There are a few counts of this clone. The chain uses TRBV10-1 and TRBJ2-7, with TRBD1 identical over 11 bases. The CDR3 spans 15 residues. Losses at the gene ends were 4 bases for V and 4 bases for J; bases not matched to a gene: 6. Germline assignment: CDR1 WNHNN and CDR2 SYGVQD (reference sequence). The CDR3 loop reads CASSAGQGARYEQYF. DNA for the CDR3: TGCGCCAGCAGTGCCGGACAGGGGGCGAGGTACGAGCAGTACTTC.

The chain is built from TRBV28 and TRBJ1-2; unclear D gene. The CDR3 covers 15 residues. Trimming removed 3 bases at V and 4 bases at J, with 15 bases between. The V gene's germline CDR1 is MDHEN and CDR2 SYDVKM. The CDR3 sequence: CASSLGGIPSYGYTF. The CDR3 DNA reads TGTGCCAGCAGTTTGGGCGGGATACCCTCCTATGGCTACACCTTC.